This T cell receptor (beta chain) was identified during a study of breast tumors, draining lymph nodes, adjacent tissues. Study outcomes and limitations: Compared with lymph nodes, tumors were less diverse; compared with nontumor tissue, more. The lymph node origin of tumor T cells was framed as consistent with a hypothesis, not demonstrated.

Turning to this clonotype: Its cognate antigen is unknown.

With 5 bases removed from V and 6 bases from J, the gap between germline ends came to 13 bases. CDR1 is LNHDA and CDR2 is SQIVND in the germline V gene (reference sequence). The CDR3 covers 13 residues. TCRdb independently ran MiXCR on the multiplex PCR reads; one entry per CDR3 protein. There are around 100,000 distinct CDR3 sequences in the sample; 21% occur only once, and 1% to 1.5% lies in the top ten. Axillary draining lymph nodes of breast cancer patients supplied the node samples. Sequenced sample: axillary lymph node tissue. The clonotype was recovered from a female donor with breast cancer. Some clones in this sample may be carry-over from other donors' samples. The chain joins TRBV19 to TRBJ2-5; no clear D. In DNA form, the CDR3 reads TGTGCCAGTAGTCCCCAGTTAAGGAAGACCCAGTACTTC. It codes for CASSPQLRKTQYF.